Shown below are 19 T cell receptor beta chains from a single sample sequenced in a study of CD4 T cells in relation to SARS-CoV-2 and coronaviruses. Antigens for these TCRs are unknown. Produced via immunoSEQ multiplex PCR; TCRdb's table is partial and in-frame only. The table includes about 19,000 clones, 60% to 85% detected once. The unexposed donors gave CD4+ T cells in about 2010-2019, prior to COVID-19. Isolation of CD4+ T cells took place after about 9 days in culture. Sequencing input: CD4+ T cells from PBMCs, cultured in vitro. The receptors stem from a human donor in good health.

CDR3 nucleotides: TGTGCCAGCAGCTTAGGGGAAGGACTTGGGGCCAACGTCCTGACTTTC. This encodes CASSLGEGLGANVLTF. This chain connects TRBV7-9 to TRBJ2-6; possible D gene TRBD2, 5 bases. V lost 1 base, J lost 3 bases, and 10 bases lay in between. The CDR3 extends over 16 amino acids. Germline assignment: CDR1 SEHNR and CDR2 FQNEAQ (reference sequence). The entire variable domain, with the rest obtained from reference TRBV7-9 and TRBJ2-6, is as follows: DTGVSQNPRHKITKRGQNVTFRCDPISEHNRLYWYRQTLGQGPEFLTYFQNEAQLEKSRLLSDRFSAERPKGSFSTLEIQRTEQGDSAMYLCASSLGEGLGANVLTFGAGSRLTVL.

The CDR3 DNA reads as TGTGCCAGCTCTTCGGACAGGGCCTACGAGCAGTACTTC. It translates to CASSSDRAYEQYF. V and J are TRBV18 and TRBJ2-7; 8 nucleotides align to TRBD1. CDR1 is KGHSH, CDR2 LQKENI, per germline. CDR3 length: 13 amino acids. Germline trimming cut 6 bases from V and 2 bases from J; bases unmatched to any gene: 3.

V usage is TRBV24-1 and J usage is TRBJ2-5; the D gene is possibly TRBD2 (6 bases). The CDR3 spans 17 residues. In germline, CDR1 is KGHDR, CDR2 SFDVKD. V shed 6 bases and J shed 0 bases, with 19 bases lying between them. CDR3 in DNA: TGTGCCACCAGTTCGGGGGTGGGGGAACTGAACCAAGAGACCCAGTACTTC. Translating it yields CATSSGVGELNQETQYF.

The rearrangement uses TRBV28 and TRBJ2-7; 8 nucleotides agree with TRBD1. CDR1 MDHEN and CDR2 SYDVKM come from the germline V gene. V was pared by 5 bases and J by 1 base, with 10 bases of the junction left unmatched. The CDR3 extends over 16 amino acids. CDR3 in amino acids: CASSDQDRDRSYEQYF. The CDR3 DNA reads TGTGCCAGCAGTGACCAGGACAGGGATAGGTCCTACGAGCAGTACTTC.

The chain recombines TRBV18 with TRBJ2-7, with 9 bases lining up with TRBD1. This CDR3 is built from 16 residues. The junction had 12 bases not matched to a gene; V was cut back by 2 bases and J by 7 bases. The germline V gene has CDR1 KGHSH and CDR2 LQKENI. The CDR3 here is CASSPSRDRESLEQYF. The CDR3 DNA sequence: TGTGCCAGCTCACCATCCCGGGACAGGGAGTCCCTGGAGCAGTACTTC.

This clone was seen more than once but under ten times. This chain uses TRBV7-9 with TRBJ2-2; no clear D gene. There are 15 residues in the CDR3. Trimming cost V 1 base and J 6 bases, with 12 bases left between them. Germline CDR1 is SEHNR and CDR2 is FQNEAQ (reference sequence). The CDR3 reads CASSLDWPLAGELFF. CDR3 bases: TGTGCCAGCAGCTTAGATTGGCCTTTAGCCGGGGAGCTGTTTTTT.

The chain joins TRBV19 to TRBJ2-3, with TRBD1 matching 8 bases. The V gene end was trimmed by 3 bases and the J gene end by 10 bases; junction bases not matched to a gene: 12. Germline V gene lookup returns CDR1 LNHDA and CDR2 SQIVND (reference sequence). The CDR3 has 15 amino acids. The CDR3 loop reads CASSIGADRVSAQYF. CDR3 DNA: TGTGCCAGTAGTATTGGTGCGGACAGGGTCTCGGCGCAGTATTTT.

This clone was seen a single time. V usage is TRBV5-6 and J usage is TRBJ2-1, with D unresolved. From germline, CDR1 is SGHDT and CDR2 YYEEEE. The CDR3 length is 13 residues. The V end was cut by 5 bases, the J end by 4 bases, with 10 bases between. Here the CDR3 reads CASRFGPYNEQFF. The CDR3 nucleotides are TGTGCCAGCAGATTCGGGCCATACAATGAGCAGTTCTTC.

This clone has only a few counts. The chain is built from TRBV11-2 and TRBJ2-2; D unclear. Germline V gene lookup returns CDR1 SGHAT and CDR2 FQNNGV. This CDR3 has 15 residues. Trimming left V 5 bases short and J 0 bases short, with 10 bases between. In DNA form, the CDR3 reads TGTGCCAGCAGCCGCGTAATCTCGAACACCGGGGAGCTGTTTTTT. Translating gives CASSRVISNTGELFF.

The chain carries TRBV28 and TRBJ1-1, with D possibly TRBD1 on 5 matching bases. The length of the CDR3 is 14 residues. Germline-derived CDR1 and CDR2 are MDHEN and SYDVKM. V was cut by 7 bases and J by 5 bases, with 17 bases left in between. CDR3 nucleotides: TGTGCCAGCACTACTAATGGGGGGAGGACTGAAGCTTTCTTT. It specifies CASTTNGGRTEAFF. Variable domain in full (rest from reference TRBV28 and TRBJ1-1): DVKVTQSSRYLVKRTGEKVFLECVQDMDHENMFWYRQDPGLGLRLIYFSYDVKMKEKGDIPEGYSVSREKKERFSLILESASTNQTSMYLCASTTNGGRTEAFFGQGTRLTVV.

The chain has TRBV20-1 and TRBJ2-7; 12 nucleotides agree with TRBD2. The CDR3 length is 15 residues. The V segment lost 3 bases and the J segment 2 bases; nucleotides outside the gene matches: 5. The germline V gene has CDR1 DFQATT and CDR2 SNEGSKA (reference sequence). CDR3 amino acids: CSASLRTSGTYEQYF. The CDR3 DNA sequence: TGCAGTGCTAGTCTTAGGACTAGCGGGACCTACGAGCAGTACTTC.

This chain uses TRBV11-2 with TRBJ2-1; TRBD2 matches at 7 bases. From germline, CDR1 is SGHAT and CDR2 FQNNGV. The J segment lost 7 bases and the V segment lost 2 bases, leaving 2 bases of the junction unmatched. This CDR3 is built from 13 residues. Written as DNA, the CDR3 is TGTGCCAGCAGCTTATGGCGGGGGAATGAGCAGTTCTTC. It is translated as CASSLWRGNEQFF.

This CDR3 is CASSISSGGAPLHF. The CDR3 nucleotides are TGTGCCAGTAGTATTTCATCAGGTGGGGCACCCCTCCACTTT. The chain carries TRBV19 and TRBJ1-6; no firm D call. Per the germline V gene, CDR1 is LNHDA and CDR2 is SQIVND (reference sequence). V lost 3 bases, J lost 11 bases, and 14 bases lay in between. CDR3 length: 14 amino acids. The whole variable domain, remainder taken from reference TRBV19 and TRBJ1-6, is DGGITQSPKYLFRKEGQNVTLSCEQNLNHDAMYWYRQDPGQGLRLIYYSQIVNDFQKGDIAEGYSVSREKKESFPLTVTSAQKNPTAFYLCASSISSGGAPLHFGNGTRLTVT.

The V and J genes are TRBV2 and TRBJ2-5; 8 bases are a match to TRBD1. Germline loops: CDR1 SNHLY, CDR2 FYNNEI. V lost 10 bases, J lost 1 base, and 11 bases stayed unmatched. The CDR3 consists of 15 residues. The CDR3 loop is CATSDRGTLQETQYF. DNA for the CDR3: TGTGCCACCAGCGACAGGGGCACTCTCCAAGAGACCCAGTACTTC. The entire variable domain, with the rest obtained from reference TRBV2 and TRBJ2-5, is as follows: EPEVTQTPSHQVTQMGQEVILRCVPISNHLYFYWYRQILGQKVEFLVSFYNNEISEKSEIFDDQFSVERPDGSNFTLKIRSTKLEDSAMYFCATSDRGTLQETQYFGPGTRLLVL.

This rearrangement joins TRBV28 to TRBJ2-7, with 13 bases identical to TRBD2. CDR1 and CDR2 (germline): MDHEN, SYDVKM. The V gene end was trimmed by 8 bases and the J gene end by 7 bases; junction bases not matched to a gene: 11. This CDR3 spans 15 amino acids. CDR3: CASRPFGLAGEEQYF. In DNA form, the CDR3 reads TGTGCCAGCCGACCTTTCGGACTAGCGGGAGAAGAGCAGTACTTC.

The rearrangement uses TRBV3-1 (or the pseudogene TRBV3-2) and TRBJ2-7, with 9 bases fitting TRBD1. This CDR3 contains 15 residues. J gave up 6 bases and V 2 bases, and 8 bases lay outside the gene matches. Germline CDR1 is LGHDT and CDR2 is YNNKEL (reference sequence). CDR3 sequence: CASSQPGTGMVEQYF. The CDR3 DNA follows: TGTGCCAGCAGCCAACCCGGGACAGGGATGGTCGAGCAGTACTTC.

The chain combines TRBV19 with TRBJ1-5, with a tentative D call TRBD1 (5 bases). The germline V gene has CDR1 LNHDA and CDR2 SQIVND (reference sequence). Trimming took 7 bases from V and 5 from J, leaving 15 bases between them. CDR3 length equals 14 residues. The CDR3 loop reads CASNSGTFHQPQHF. The DNA of the CDR3 is TGTGCCAGTAATTCTGGGACTTTTCATCAGCCCCAGCATTTT.

In this sample, this clone turned up a few times. The gene calls are TRBV24-1 and TRBJ2-1; 7 bases are shared with TRBD1. V lost 2 bases and J lost 7; bases outside the gene matches: 4. Germline V gives CDR1 KGHDR, CDR2 SFDVKD. The CDR3 sequence is 14 residues long. The CDR3 spells CATSDSQGPNEQFF. DNA of the CDR3: TGTGCCACCAGTGATTCACAGGGGCCGAATGAGCAGTTCTTC.

A few counts support this clone. V and J are TRBV6-5 and TRBJ2-1; 8 positions agree with TRBD2. Germline V gene data show CDR1 as MNHEY and CDR2 as SVGAGI. The length of the CDR3 is 15 residues. The V and J ends lost 6 bases and 2 bases, in that order; junction bases with no gene match: 6. The CDR3 DNA is TGTGCCAGCAGCCTTACTAGCGGTACCTACAATGAGCAGTTCTTC. Protein product: CASSLTSGTYNEQFF.